This entry is about one T cell receptor (beta chain). TCRdb re-called the 5' RACE reads through MiXCR, storing one row per CDR3 protein. Of hundreds of thousands of distinct CDR3 sequences in the sample, around 24% are singletons; the top ten hold 7% to 9.5%. The sample is drawn from a study of T-cell memory formation after mild COVID-19. Sequencing input: PBMCs or a T cell subset sorted from them (not recorded which). The source of this sequence is an adult woman who had mild COVID-19 (a few samples of this study predate the infection). Cell type and time point are not known.

The CDR3 region is CASSLAKRTYAYEQYF. The CDR3 region has the DNA TGTGCCAGCAGCTTAGCGAAAAGGACGTACGCCTACGAGCAGTACTTC. This chain joins TRBV7-9 and TRBJ2-7; no clear D. CDR1 is SEHNR, CDR2 FQNEAQ, per germline (reference sequence). V was trimmed by 0 bases and J by 2 bases, leaving 14 bases between them. The CDR3 consists of 16 residues.